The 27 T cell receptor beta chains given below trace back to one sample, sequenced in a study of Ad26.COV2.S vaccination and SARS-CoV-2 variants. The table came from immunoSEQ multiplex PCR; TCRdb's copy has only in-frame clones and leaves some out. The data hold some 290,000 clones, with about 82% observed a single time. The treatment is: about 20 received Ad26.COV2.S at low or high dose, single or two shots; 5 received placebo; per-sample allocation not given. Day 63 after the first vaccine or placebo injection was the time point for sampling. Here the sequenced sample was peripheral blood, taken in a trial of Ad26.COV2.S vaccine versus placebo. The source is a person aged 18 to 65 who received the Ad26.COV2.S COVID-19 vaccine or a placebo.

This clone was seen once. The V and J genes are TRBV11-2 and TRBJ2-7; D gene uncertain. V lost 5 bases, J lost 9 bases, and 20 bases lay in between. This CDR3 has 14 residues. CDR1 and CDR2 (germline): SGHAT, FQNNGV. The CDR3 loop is CASSAPLTGTWQYF. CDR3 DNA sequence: TGTGCCAGCAGCGCTCCCCTGACTGGTACCTGGCAGTACTTC.

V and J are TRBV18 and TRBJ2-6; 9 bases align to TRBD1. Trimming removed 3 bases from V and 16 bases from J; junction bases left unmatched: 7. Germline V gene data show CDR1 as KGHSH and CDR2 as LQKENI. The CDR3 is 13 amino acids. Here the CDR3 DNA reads TGTGCCAGCTCACCCGCGACGGGACAGGGTCTGACTTTC. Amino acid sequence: CASSPATGQGLTF.

In DNA, the CDR3 is TGTGCCAGCAGTTACGGGGGACAGATAGAGCAGTTCTTC. This gives the protein CASSYGGQIEQFF. This rearrangement joins TRBV6-5 to TRBJ2-1; 7 bases line up with TRBD1. V shed 2 bases, J shed 10 bases, and the junction held 5 bases outside the gene matches. Germline V gene lookup returns CDR1 MNHEY and CDR2 SVGAGI. The CDR3 extends over 13 amino acids.

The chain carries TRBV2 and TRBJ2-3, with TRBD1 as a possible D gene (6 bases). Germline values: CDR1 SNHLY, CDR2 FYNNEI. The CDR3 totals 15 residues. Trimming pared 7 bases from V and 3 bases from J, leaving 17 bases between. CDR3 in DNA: TGTGCCAGCACCGACCAGGGGAGAGGGACAGATACGCAGTATTTT. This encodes CASTDQGRGTDTQYF.

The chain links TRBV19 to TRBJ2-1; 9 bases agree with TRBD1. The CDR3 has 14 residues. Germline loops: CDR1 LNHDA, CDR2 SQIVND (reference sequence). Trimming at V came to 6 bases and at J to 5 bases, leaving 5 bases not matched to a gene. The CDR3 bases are TGTGCCAGTAGGAGGGACAGGGTAAACAATGAGCAGTTCTTC. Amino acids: CASRRDRVNNEQFF.

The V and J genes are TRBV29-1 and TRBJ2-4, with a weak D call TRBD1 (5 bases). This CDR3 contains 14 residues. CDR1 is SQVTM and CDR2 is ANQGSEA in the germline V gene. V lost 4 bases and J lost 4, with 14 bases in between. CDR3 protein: CSVAGPKGKNIQYF. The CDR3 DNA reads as TGCAGCGTTGCAGGGCCTAAGGGGAAAAACATTCAGTACTTC. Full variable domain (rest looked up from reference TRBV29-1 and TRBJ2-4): SAVISQKPSRDICQRGTSLTIQCQVDSQVTMMFWYRQQPGQSLTLIATANQGSEATYESGFVIDKFPISRPNLTFSTLTVSNMSPEDSSIYLCSVAGPKGKNIQYFGAGTRLSVL.

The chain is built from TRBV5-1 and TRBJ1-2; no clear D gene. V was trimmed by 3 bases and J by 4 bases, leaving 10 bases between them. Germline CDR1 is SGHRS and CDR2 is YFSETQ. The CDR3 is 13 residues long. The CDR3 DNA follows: TGCGCCAGCAGCTCAGACACCCCCTATGGCTACACCTTC. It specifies CASSSDTPYGYTF.

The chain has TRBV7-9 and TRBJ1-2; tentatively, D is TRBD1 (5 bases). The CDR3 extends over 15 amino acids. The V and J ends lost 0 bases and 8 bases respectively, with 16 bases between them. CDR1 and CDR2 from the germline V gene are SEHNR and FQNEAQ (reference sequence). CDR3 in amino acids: CASSLASAGIGGYTF. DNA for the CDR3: TGTGCCAGCAGCTTAGCTTCGGCAGGGATCGGGGGCTACACCTTC. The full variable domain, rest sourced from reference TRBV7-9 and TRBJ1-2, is DTGVSQNPRHKITKRGQNVTFRCDPISEHNRLYWYRQTLGQGPEFLTYFQNEAQLEKSRLLSDRFSAERPKGSFSTLEIQRTEQGDSAMYLCASSLASAGIGGYTFGSGTRLTVV.

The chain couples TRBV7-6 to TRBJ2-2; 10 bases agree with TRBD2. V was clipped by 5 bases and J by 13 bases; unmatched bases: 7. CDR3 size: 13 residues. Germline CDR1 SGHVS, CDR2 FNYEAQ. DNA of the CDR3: TGTGCCAGCAGCCCTCTAGCGGGGGTTGGGCTGTTTTTT. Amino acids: CASSPLAGVGLFF.

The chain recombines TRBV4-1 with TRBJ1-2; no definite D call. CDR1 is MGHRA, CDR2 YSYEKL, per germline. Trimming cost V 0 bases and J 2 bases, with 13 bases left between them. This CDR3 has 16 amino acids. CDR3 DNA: TGCGCCAGCAGCCAAGATCCGAACGGCAGAAACTATGGCTACACCTTC. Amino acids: CASSQDPNGRNYGYTF.

The CDR3 DNA is TGTGCCAGCAGTTACTCGCGGGTGGGACACTATGGCTACACCTTC. It yields the protein CASSYSRVGHYGYTF. The rearrangement links TRBV6-5 to TRBJ1-2, with a tentative D call TRBD1 (5 bases). V lost 0 bases and J 3 bases, leaving 11 bases between the germline ends. The CDR3 loop spans 15 amino acids. Germline assignment: CDR1 MNHEY and CDR2 SVGAGI.

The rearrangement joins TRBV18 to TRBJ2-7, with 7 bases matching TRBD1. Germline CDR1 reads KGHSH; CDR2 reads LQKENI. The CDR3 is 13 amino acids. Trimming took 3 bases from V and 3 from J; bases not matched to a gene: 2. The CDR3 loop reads CASSPGQYYEQYF. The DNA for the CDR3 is TGTGCCAGCTCACCGGGACAGTACTACGAGCAGTACTTC.

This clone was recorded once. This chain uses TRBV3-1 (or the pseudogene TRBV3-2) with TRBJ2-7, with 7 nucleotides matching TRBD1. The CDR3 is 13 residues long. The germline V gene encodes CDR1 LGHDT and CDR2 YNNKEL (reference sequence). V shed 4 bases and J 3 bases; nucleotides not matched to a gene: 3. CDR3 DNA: TGTGCCAGCAGCCTTCAGGGGGTCTACGAGCAGTACTTC. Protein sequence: CASSLQGVYEQYF.

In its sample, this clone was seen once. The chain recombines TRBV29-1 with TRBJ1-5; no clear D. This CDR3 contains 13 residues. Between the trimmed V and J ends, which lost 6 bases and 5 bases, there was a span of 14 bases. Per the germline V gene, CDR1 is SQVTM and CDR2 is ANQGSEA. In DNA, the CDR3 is TGCAGCGTCTCCCCAAGGAGGGATCAGCCCCAGCATTTT. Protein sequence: CSVSPRRDQPQHF.

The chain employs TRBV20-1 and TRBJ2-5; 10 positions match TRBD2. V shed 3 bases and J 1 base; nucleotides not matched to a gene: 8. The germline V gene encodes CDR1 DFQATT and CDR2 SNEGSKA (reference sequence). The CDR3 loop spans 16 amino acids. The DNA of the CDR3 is TGCAGTGCTAGTTTCAGCGGGGGGGGCCCCCAAGAGACCCAGTACTTC. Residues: CSASFSGGGPQETQYF.

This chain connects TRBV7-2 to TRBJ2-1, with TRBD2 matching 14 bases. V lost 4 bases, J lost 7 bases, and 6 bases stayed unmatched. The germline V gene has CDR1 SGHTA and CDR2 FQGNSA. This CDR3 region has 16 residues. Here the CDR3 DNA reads TGTGCCAGCAGCTCCCGACTAGCGGGGGGGGTGAATGAGCAGTTCTTC. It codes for CASSSRLAGGVNEQFF.

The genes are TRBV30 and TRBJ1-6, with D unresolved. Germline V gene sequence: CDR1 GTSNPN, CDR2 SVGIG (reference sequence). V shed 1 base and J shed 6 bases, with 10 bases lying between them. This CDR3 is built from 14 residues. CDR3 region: CAWSGMGGNSPLHF. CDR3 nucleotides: TGTGCCTGGAGTGGTATGGGAGGTAATTCACCCCTCCACTTT.

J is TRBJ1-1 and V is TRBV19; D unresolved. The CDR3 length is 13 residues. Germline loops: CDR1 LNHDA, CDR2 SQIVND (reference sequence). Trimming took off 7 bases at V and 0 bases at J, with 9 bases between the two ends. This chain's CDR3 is CASKDDLNTEAFF. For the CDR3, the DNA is TGTGCCAGTAAAGATGACTTGAACACTGAAGCTTTCTTT.

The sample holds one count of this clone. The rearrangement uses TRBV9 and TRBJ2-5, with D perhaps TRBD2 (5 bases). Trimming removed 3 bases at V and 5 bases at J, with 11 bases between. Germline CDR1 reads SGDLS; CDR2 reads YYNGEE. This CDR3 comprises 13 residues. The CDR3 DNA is TGTGCCAGCAGCGCCCGAGGGTTGGAGACCCAGTACTTC. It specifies CASSARGLETQYF.

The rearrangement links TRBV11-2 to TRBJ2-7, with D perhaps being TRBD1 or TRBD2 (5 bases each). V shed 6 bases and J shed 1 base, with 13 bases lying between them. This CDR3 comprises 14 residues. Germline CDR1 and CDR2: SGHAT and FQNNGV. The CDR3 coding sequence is TGTGCCAGCAGGAAGTGGGACGGATCCTACGAGCAGTACTTC. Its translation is CASRKWDGSYEQYF.

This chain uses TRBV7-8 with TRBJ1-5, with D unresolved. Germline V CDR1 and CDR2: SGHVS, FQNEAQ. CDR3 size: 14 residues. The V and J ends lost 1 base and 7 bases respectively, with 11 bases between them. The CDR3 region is CASSLVAGRQPQHF. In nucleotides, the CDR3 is TGTGCCAGCAGCTTAGTCGCGGGAAGGCAGCCCCAGCATTTT.

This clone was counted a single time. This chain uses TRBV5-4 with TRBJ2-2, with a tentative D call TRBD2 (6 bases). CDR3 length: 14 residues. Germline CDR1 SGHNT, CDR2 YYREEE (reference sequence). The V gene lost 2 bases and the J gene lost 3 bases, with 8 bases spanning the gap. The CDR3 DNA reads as TGTGCCAGCAGCTTTGGAGGGGACACCGGGGAGCTGTTTTTT. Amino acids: CASSFGGDTGELFF.

The CDR3 DNA reads TGCGCCAGCAGCCAAGTAACAGGGGGCCCTCGTATGAACACTGAAGCTTTCTTT. Translation gives CASSQVTGGPRMNTEAFF. This chain connects TRBV4-3 to TRBJ1-1, with 9 positions matching TRBD1. V shed 1 base, J shed 0 bases, and the junction held 9 bases outside the gene matches. The CDR3 runs to 18 residues. Germline V gene data show CDR1 as LGHNA and CDR2 as YSLEER.

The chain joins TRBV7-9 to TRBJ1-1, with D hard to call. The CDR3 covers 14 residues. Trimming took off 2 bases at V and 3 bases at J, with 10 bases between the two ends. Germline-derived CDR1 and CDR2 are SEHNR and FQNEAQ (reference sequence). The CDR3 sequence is CASSLLSGDTEAFF. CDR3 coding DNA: TGTGCCAGCAGCTTACTTAGCGGGGACACTGAAGCTTTCTTT.

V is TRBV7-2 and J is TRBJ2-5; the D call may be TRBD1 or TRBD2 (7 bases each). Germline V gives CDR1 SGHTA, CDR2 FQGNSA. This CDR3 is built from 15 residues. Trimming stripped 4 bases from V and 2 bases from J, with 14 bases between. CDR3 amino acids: CASSWGGDRQETQYF. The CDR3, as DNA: TGTGCCAGCAGCTGGGGGGGGGACAGACAAGAGACCCAGTACTTC.

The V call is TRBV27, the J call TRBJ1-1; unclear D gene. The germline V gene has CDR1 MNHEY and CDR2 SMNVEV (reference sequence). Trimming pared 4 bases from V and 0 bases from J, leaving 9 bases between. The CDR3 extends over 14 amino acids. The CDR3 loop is CASSYGRMNTEAFF. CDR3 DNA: TGTGCCAGCAGTTACGGACGGATGAACACTGAAGCTTTCTTT.

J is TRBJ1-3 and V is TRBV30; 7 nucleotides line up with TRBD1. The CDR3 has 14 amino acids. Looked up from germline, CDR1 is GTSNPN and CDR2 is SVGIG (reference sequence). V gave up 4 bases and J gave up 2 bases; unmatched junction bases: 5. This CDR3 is CAWTQGGAGNTIYF. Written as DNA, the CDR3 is TGTGCCTGGACCCAGGGGGGGGCTGGAAACACCATATATTTT.